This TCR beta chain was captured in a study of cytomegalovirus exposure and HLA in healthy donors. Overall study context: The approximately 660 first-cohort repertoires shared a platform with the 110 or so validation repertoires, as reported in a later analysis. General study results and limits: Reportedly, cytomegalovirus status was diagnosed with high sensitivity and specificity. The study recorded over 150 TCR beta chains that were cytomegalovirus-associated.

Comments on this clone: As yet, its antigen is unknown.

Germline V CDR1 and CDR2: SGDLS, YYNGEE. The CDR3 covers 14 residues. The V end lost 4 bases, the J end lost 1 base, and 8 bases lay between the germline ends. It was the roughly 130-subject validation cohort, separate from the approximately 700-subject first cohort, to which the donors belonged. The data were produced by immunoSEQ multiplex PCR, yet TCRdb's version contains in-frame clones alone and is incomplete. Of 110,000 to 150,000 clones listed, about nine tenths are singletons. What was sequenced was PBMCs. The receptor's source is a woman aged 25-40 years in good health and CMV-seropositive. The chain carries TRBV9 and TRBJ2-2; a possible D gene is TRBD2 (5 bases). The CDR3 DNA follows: TGTGCCAGCAGCCCAGCGGTGAACACCGGGGAGCTGTTTTTT. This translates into CASSPAVNTGELFF.